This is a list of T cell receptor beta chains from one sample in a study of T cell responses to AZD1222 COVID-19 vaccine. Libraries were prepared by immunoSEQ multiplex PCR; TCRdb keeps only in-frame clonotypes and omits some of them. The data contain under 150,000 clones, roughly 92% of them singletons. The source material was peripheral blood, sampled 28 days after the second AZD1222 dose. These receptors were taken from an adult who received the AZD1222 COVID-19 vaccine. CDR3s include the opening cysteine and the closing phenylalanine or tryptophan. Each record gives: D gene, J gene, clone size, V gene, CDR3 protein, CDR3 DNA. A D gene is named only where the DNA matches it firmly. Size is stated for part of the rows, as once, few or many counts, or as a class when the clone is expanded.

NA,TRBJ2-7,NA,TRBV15,CATSRDKQVSYEQYF,TGTGCCACCAGCAGAGATAAACAGGTTTCCTACGAGCAGTACTTC
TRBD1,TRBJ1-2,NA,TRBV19,CATRGQAGYGYTF,TGTGCCACCCGGGGACAGGCGGGGTATGGCTACACCTTC
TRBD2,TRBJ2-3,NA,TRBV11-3,CASSSRRGGTDTQYF,TGTGCCAGCAGCTCCCGACGGGGGGGGACAGATACGCAGTATTTT
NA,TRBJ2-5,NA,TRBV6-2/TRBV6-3,CASSYLRETQYF,TGTGCCAGCAGTTATTTGAGAGAGACCCAGTACTTC
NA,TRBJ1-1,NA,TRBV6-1,CASSESKVNTEAFF,TGTGCCAGCAGTGAATCCAAGGTGAACACTGAAGCTTTCTTT
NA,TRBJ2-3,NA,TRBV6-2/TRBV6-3,CASSYGTDTQYF,TGTGCCAGCAGTTACGGCACAGATACGCAGTATTTT
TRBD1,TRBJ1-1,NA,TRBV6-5,CASSKYRGLNTEAFF,TGTGCCAGCAGTAAATACAGGGGCCTGAACACTGAAGCTTTCTTT
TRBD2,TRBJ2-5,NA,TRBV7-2,CASSFIAGETQYF,TGTGCCAGCAGCTTCATAGCGGGAGAGACCCAGTACTTC
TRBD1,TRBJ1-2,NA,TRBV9,CASSERPGTDTYTF,TGTGCCAGCTCAGAAAGACCCGGGACAGATACCTACACCTTC
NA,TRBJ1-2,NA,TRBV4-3,CASSPFAQNNYGYTF,TGCGCCAGCAGCCCCTTTGCTCAAAATAACTATGGCTACACCTTC
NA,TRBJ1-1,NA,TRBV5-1,CASSESVGAVSTAFF,TGCGCCAGCAGCGAGTCCGTCGGGGCGGTCAGTACGGCTTTCTTT
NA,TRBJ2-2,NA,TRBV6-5,CASSYSTDTGELFF,TGTGCCAGCAGTTACTCGACTGACACCGGGGAGCTGTTTTTT
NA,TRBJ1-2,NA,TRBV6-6,CASSSDGKGGYTF,TGTGCCAGCAGTTCGGACGGGAAGGGTGGCTACACCTTC
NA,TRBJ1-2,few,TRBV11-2,CASQGNHYGYTF,TGTGCCAGCCAGGGGAACCACTATGGCTACACCTTC
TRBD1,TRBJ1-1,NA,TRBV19,CASRGGRGPLEAFF,TGTGCCAGCCGAGGGGGCAGGGGGCCCCTTGAAGCTTTCTTT
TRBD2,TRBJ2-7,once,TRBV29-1,CSVRTSGVHEQYF,TGCAGCGTGAGGACTAGCGGGGTGCACGAGCAGTACTTC